This note documents a single T cell receptor (beta chain) sequence. The target antigen is unknown. These data belong to a study of cytotoxic CD8 clonotypes in ibrutinib-treated CLL. Overall study: Patients gave response samples after a median approximately eleven months of treatment, range 6 to 36.

The V and J ends lost 2 bases and 1 base respectively, with 8 bases between them. CDR3 size: 14 residues. Germline V gives CDR1 MNHEY, CDR2 SVGAGI. Using immunoSEQ multiplex PCR, the repertoire was profiled, and TCRdb retains in-frame clones only, with some absent. The sample holds fewer than 200,000 clones, about four fifths seen once. Study-level results: Sustained-remission and progressing patients were not sampled at matched times.

V is TRBV6-5 and J is TRBJ1-1; D gene unclear. This sample comprised PBMCs, obtained after 24 months of ibrutinib treatment. The sequence was collected from a human donor with chronic lymphocytic leukemia. CDR3 protein: CASSYHTENTEAFF. The DNA for the CDR3 is TGTGCCAGCAGTTACCACACCGAGAACACTGAAGCTTTCTTT.